The present T cell receptor beta chain was sequenced within a study of OX40 agonist ivuxolimab in advanced cancers. Study-level results: Clonal expansion from baseline to week 6 occurred in both CD4+ and CD8+ T cells. Clonal expansion was among the lowest in partial responders at 0.1-3.0 mg/kg, especially CD8+.

The repertoire was sequenced with immunoSEQ multiplex PCR; TCRdb's copy has only in-frame clones and lacks some. The sample lists 80,000 to 95,000 clones, 92% occurring once. As concerns this clone: Its antigen is still unknown.

The clonotype comes from an adult with an advanced solid tumor such as melanoma, head and neck, liver or kidney cancer. The sample here was CD4+ or CD8+ T cells sorted from blood, taken in a trial of the OX40 agonist ivuxolimab.

This CDR3 is CASSRLAGGPGYNEQFF. The CDR3 DNA sequence: TGTGCCAGTAGTAGACTAGCGGGAGGGCCGGGGTACAATGAGCAGTTCTTC. V usage is TRBV19 and J usage is TRBJ2-1; TRBD2 matches 14 bases. Unmatched junction bases numbered 6, after V lost 4 bases and J lost 4 bases. The CDR3 consists of 17 residues. The germline gives CDR1 LNHDA, CDR2 SQIVND (reference sequence).